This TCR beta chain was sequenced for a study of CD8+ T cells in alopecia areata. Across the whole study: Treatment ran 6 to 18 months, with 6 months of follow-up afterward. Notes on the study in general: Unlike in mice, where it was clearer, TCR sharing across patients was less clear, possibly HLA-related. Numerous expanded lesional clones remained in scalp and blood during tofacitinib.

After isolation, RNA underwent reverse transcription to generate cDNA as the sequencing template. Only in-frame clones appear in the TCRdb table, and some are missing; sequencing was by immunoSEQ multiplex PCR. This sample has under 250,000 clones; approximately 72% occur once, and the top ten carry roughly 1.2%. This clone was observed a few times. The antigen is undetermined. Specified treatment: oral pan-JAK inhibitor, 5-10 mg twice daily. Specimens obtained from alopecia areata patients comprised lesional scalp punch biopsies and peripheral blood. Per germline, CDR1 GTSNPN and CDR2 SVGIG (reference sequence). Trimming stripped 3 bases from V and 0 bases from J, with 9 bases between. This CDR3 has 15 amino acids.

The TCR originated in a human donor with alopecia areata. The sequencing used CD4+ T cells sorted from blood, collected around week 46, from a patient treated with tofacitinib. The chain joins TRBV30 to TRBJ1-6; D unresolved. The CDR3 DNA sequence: TGTGCCTGGAGGGACCGGGGCTCCTATAATTCACCCCTCCACTTT. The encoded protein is CAWRDRGSYNSPLHF.